This T cell receptor beta chain was identified during a study of shared clonotypes between healthy human individuals. Whole-study findings and limits: Blood alone was sampled, and tissue repertoires likely differ.

This CDR3 region has 13 residues. J lost 5 bases, V lost 3 bases, and 0 bases had no gene match. Germline loops: CDR1 SGDLS, CDR2 YYNGEE. Execution of the assay was at deep level. Using immunoSEQ multiplex PCR, the repertoire was profiled, and TCRdb retains in-frame clones only, with some absent. The sample holds about half a million clones; around 77% are singletons and the top ten take about 11%. Note on this clone: The antigen is unknown.

Unsorted samples, those not sorted, used approximately 88 million PBMCs for genomic DNA. Material for sequencing was PBMCs. The rearrangement uses TRBV9 and TRBJ2-3, with TRBD2 identical over 10 bases. The TCR sequence derives from a woman in her thirties or forties in good health. Some clones in this sample may be carry-over from other donors' samples. The CDR3 nucleotides read TGTGCCAGCAGCGGACTAGCGGGAGATACGCAGTATTTT. Its translation is CASSGLAGDTQYF.